These T cell receptor beta chains were read from a single sample in a study of high-grade serous ovarian cancer treatment subgroups. Sequencing used immunoSEQ multiplex PCR; TCRdb keeps in-frame clones, though not all of them. The repertoire includes approximately 15,000 clones, approximately 76% of them detected once, and more than 3.5% sits in the top ten. The source material was tumor tissue. Every receptor here comes from a human donor with high-grade serous ovarian cancer. The CDR3 runs from the conserved cysteine through the conserved F or W.

TRBJ1-2,TRBV19,CASSSTTGGFNYGYTF
TRBJ1-1,TRBV6-6,CASSYQNTEAFF
TRBJ1-2,TRBV15,CATSTGRTGLLANYGYTF
TRBJ2-5,TRBV7-3,CASSPRFGETQYF
TRBJ1-1,TRBV6-1,CASNWAGSPNTEAFF
TRBJ1-1,TRBV9,CASSVSWQGFEAFF
TRBJ2-1,TRBV7-7,CASSLDWDDNEQFF
TRBJ1-5,TRBV19,CASSILWGNGNQPQHF
TRBJ1-6,TRBV27,CASGQGVGSPLHF
TRBJ1-1,TRBV7-2,CASSVSSGTPSGAFF
TRBJ2-7,TRBV2,CASSEWAGNEQYF
TRBJ2-1,TRBV7-2,CASSRRVYEQFF
TRBJ1-5,TRBV7-8,CASTSSIRSPSNQPQHF
TRBJ2-2,TRBV25-1,CASRNRGRDTGELFF
TRBJ2-1,TRBV7-6,CASSPFDRANEQFF
TRBJ2-1,TRBV9,CASSAIAGGSYNEQFF
TRBJ2-5,TRBV7-3,CASSFATLAGGRKQETQYF
TRBJ2-7,TRBV28,CASSIYSGQGSLRYF
TRBJ2-2,TRBV4-3,CASSQPSGSGELFF
TRBJ1-5,TRBV27,CASSVDGNQPQHF
TRBJ1-2,TRBV4-2,CASSQGGVNYGYTF
TRBJ2-3,TRBV7-2,CASSYTSGGRVSTDTQYF
TRBJ2-2,TRBV9,CASSTLADTNTGELFF
TRBJ2-7,TRBV6-5,CASSTRGDRVGQQYF
TRBJ1-2,TRBV5-1,CASSLTDYYGYTF
TRBJ2-7,TRBV10-3,CAINGGDSYEQYF
TRBJ2-7,TRBV7-9,CASSLTVSSYEQYF
TRBJ2-7,TRBV9,CASSVGVGQPYEQYF
TRBJ2-3,TRBV6-5,CASTPTSAADTQYF
TRBJ1-2,TRBV6-4,CASVCYTF
TRBJ1-2,TRBV19,CASSPIPNYGYTF
TRBJ1-1,TRBV11-2,CASSPNLGQNTEAFF
TRBJ1-2,TRBV9,CASSALGGLSGYTF
TRBJ1-2,TRBV29-1,CSVAPQFRNYGYTF
TRBJ1-2,TRBV6-5,CASSYRSRLDYGYTF
TRBJ2-2,TRBV4-1,CASSQDIWDTGELFF
TRBJ1-1,TRBV5-1,CASSLVGDEAFF
TRBJ2-7,TRBV2,CASGAISYEQYF
TRBJ1-1,TRBV7-3,CASSLGQGFSEAFF
TRBJ1-2,TRBV6-5,CASSSPGQGNGYTF
TRBJ2-3,TRBV13,CASSPRGGAPQATDTQYF
TRBJ2-7,TRBV4-3,CASSQWTGHSYEQYF